The rows below give T cell receptor beta chains drawn from one sample of a study of T cell responses to AZD1222 COVID-19 vaccine. TCRdb's table, derived via immunoSEQ multiplex PCR, lists solely in-frame clones and lacks some. The data contain some 200,000 clones, roughly nine tenths of them singletons. The sample consisted of peripheral blood, taken 28 days after the second AZD1222 dose. The source of these receptors is an adult who received the AZD1222 COVID-19 vaccine. CDR3s include the opening cysteine and the closing phenylalanine or tryptophan. D genes are given only for firm matches. Clone size, where shown, is once, few, many, or a class for clones that have expanded.

>once|TRBV4-3|.|TRBJ2-7
TGCGCCAGCAGCCAGCACTCGGAGGGCCCCTACGAGCAGTACTTC
CASSQHSEGPYEQYF
>.|TRBV5-1|.|TRBJ2-1
TGCGCCAGCACCTTCGGGACTCTCTCCTACAATGAGCAGTTCTTC
CASTFGTLSYNEQFF
>.|TRBV20-1|TRBD2|TRBJ2-1
TGCAGTGCTAGTCTTCCCGGAGCGGGGTCCAGGGCTTACAATGAGCAGTTCTTC
CSASLPGAGSRAYNEQFF
>once|TRBV5-6|.|TRBJ2-2
TGTGCCAGCAGCTCGGTTTATCGGGCGCAGGGCGGGGAGCTGTTTTTT
CASSSVYRAQGGELFF
>.|TRBV10-3|.|TRBJ2-7
TGTGCCATCAGTGAGTCAGTGTGGCAGGGCGTCGAGCAGTACTTC
CAISESVWQGVEQYF
>.|TRBV28|TRBD1|TRBJ1-1
TGTGCCAGCAGTCAATACAGGGGAGGCACTGAAGCTTTCTTT
CASSQYRGGTEAFF
>.|TRBV4-1|.|TRBJ2-3
TGCGCCAGCAGCCAGAGAGGCGCCAGCGGAACAGATACGCAGTATTTT
CASSQRGASGTDTQYF
>.|TRBV6-5|TRBD2|TRBJ2-1
TGTGCCAGCAGTTACTCCGGAGTAGCGGGAAGCGATGAGCAGTTCTTC
CASSYSGVAGSDEQFF
>.|TRBV3-1/TRBV3-2|.|TRBJ1-2
TGTGCCAGCAGCCGACCAATAGGGCATGGCTACACCTTC
CASSRPIGHGYTF
>once|TRBV6-2/TRBV6-3|.|TRBJ1-1
TGTGCCAGCAGTTACACCGCGGTGTCTGAAGCTTTCTTT
CASSYTAVSEAFF
>.|TRBV7-3|TRBD1|TRBJ2-2
TGTGCCAGCAGCTTGCAGGGACAGGGTCCCGGGGAGCTGTTTTTT
CASSLQGQGPGELFF
>.|TRBV18|.|TRBJ2-1
TGTGCCAGCTCACCACTGGGGAATGAGCAGTTCTTC
CASSPLGNEQFF
>.|TRBV9|TRBD1|TRBJ1-6
TGTGCCAGCAGTAGGGGGGGACAGGATAATTCACCCCTCCACTTT
CASSRGGQDNSPLHF
>.|TRBV7-8|.|TRBJ2-7
TGTGCCAGCAGCTCCCAAGGGACGGGACTCCAGCAGTACTTC
CASSSQGTGLQQYF
>.|TRBV7-9|.|TRBJ2-1
TGTGCCAGCAGCCGCAGCTCCTACAATGAGCAGTTCTTC
CASSRSSYNEQFF
>.|TRBV30|.|TRBJ1-5
TGTGCCTGGAGTGCACAGGGAAATCAGCCCCAGCATTTT
CAWSAQGNQPQHF
>.|TRBV5-4|.|TRBJ2-6
TGTGCCAGCAGCTTCCCGTCAGCGAAGGGCTCTGGGGCCAACGTCCTGACTTTC
CASSFPSAKGSGANVLTF
>.|TRBV27|TRBD1|TRBJ2-5
TGTGCCAGCAGTTCCCGGACAGGGTGGACCCAGTACTTC
CASSSRTGWTQYF
>.|TRBV10-3|.|TRBJ1-1
TGTGCCATCAGTGAGTCCGGATTGGGTGAAGCTTTCTTT
CAISESGLGEAFF
>.|TRBV5-4|.|TRBJ2-3
TGTGCCAGCAGCTTGGGGGCAGATACGCAGTATTTT
CASSLGADTQYF
>.|TRBV5-1|.|TRBJ2-1
TGCGCCAGCAGCTCCCGGGACTACAATGAGCAGTTCTTC
CASSSRDYNEQFF
>once|TRBV6-5|.|TRBJ2-3
TGTGCCAGCAGTTACTCGGGGGGCCCCACAGATACGCAGTATTTT
CASSYSGGPTDTQYF
>.|TRBV11-3|TRBD1|TRBJ1-5
TGTGCCAGCAGCCTGAGGACAGGAGGGAGTCAGCCCCAGCATTTT
CASSLRTGGSQPQHF
>.|TRBV19|TRBD1|TRBJ1-5
TGTGCCAGTAGTAGAGGGACAGCGGGGGATCAGCCCCAGCATTTT
CASSRGTAGDQPQHF
>.|TRBV30|TRBD1|TRBJ1-6
TGTGCCTGGAGTGGCCCGGGACAGCCGAAGAATTCACCCCTCCACTTT
CAWSGPGQPKNSPLHF
>.|TRBV19|.|TRBJ2-2
TGTGCCAGTAGCCCGACGCAGGCCACCGGGGAGCTGTTTTTT
CASSPTQATGELFF
>.|TRBV27|TRBD1|TRBJ2-3
TGTGCCAGCAGCTATCCAATCGACAGGGGGGGTTGGACAGATACGCAGTATTTT
CASSYPIDRGGWTDTQYF
>.|TRBV7-2|.|TRBJ2-1
TGTGCCAGCAGCTTATACCCAGGGAATGAGCAGTTCTTC
CASSLYPGNEQFF
>.|TRBV11-2|.|TRBJ2-2
TGTGCCAGCAGCCCCCTGACTAGTGGCACCGGGGAGCTGTTTTTT
CASSPLTSGTGELFF
>.|TRBV7-9|.|TRBJ1-1
TGTGCCAGCAGCCTCCTGGAGCCGATGAACACTGAAGCTTTCTTT
CASSLLEPMNTEAFF
>.|TRBV28|.|TRBJ2-5
TGTGCCAGCAGCCGGGGAGAAGAGACCCAGTACTTC
CASSRGEETQYF
>.|TRBV5-4|.|TRBJ2-1
TGTGCCAGCAGTAGCGGACCAGGGGAGGGTGATGAGCAGTTCTTC
CASSSGPGEGDEQFF
>few|TRBV20-1|TRBD2|TRBJ2-7
TGCAGTGTCAGCGGGATTGGTGAGCAGTACTTC
CSVSGIGEQYF
>.|TRBV13|TRBD1|TRBJ2-2
TGTGCCAGCAGCCACCCGGGACAGGAAAACACCGGGGAGCTGTTTTTT
CASSHPGQENTGELFF
>.|TRBV2|.|TRBJ1-2
TGTGCCAGCAGAGGCGACCAGGGGCACTATGGCTACACCTTC
CASRGDQGHYGYTF
>once|TRBV20-1|.|TRBJ2-4
TGCAGTGCTAGTCAACACGAGGGTGCCAAAAACATTCAGTACTTC
CSASQHEGAKNIQYF
>.|TRBV6-5|.|TRBJ2-7
TGTGCCAGCAGTTACTACCCGGGACTGAGCTCCTACGAGCAGTACTTC
CASSYYPGLSSYEQYF
>.|TRBV21-1|.|TRBJ1-2
TGTGCCAGCAGCAAAAGGCCAGGAGGGGTAAACTATGGCTACACCTTC
CASSKRPGGVNYGYTF
>.|TRBV28|TRBD1|TRBJ2-7
TGTGCCAGCGTAGACAGGGGGCTCCTCTACGAGCAGTACTTC
CASVDRGLLYEQYF
>.|TRBV4-1|TRBD2|TRBJ2-3
TGCGCCAGCAGCCAAGATGGGCTAGCGGCCAACACAGATACGCAGTATTTT
CASSQDGLAANTDTQYF
>.|TRBV18|TRBD1|TRBJ1-5
TGTGCCAGCTCACCTGCCGGGACAGGGGTAAATCAGCCCCAGCATTTT
CASSPAGTGVNQPQHF
>.|TRBV19|.|TRBJ1-5
TGTGCCAGTAGTATATTAGGACCTACCGGACCCAGCTATAGCAATCAGCCCCAGCATTTT
CASSILGPTGPSYSNQPQHF
>.|TRBV3-1/TRBV3-2|TRBD2|TRBJ2-2
TGTGCCAGCAGCCGACCCTCCGGGGGGTGGTCCGGGGAGCTGTTTTTT
CASSRPSGGWSGELFF
>.|TRBV6-5|.|TRBJ2-5
TGTGCCAGCAGCCAACCTAGCGAGCAAGAGACCCAGTACTTC
CASSQPSEQETQYF
>.|TRBV19|TRBD1|TRBJ1-5
TGTGCCAGTAGTATAGGACAGGGAAAACAGCCCCAGCATTTT
CASSIGQGKQPQHF
>once|TRBV9|.|TRBJ1-5
TGTGCCAGCAGCGTAGGTTTCGGGAGCAATCAGCCCCAGCATTTT
CASSVGFGSNQPQHF
>.|TRBV7-8|.|TRBJ2-7
TGTGCCAGCAGCTTAGCGCTCAGCGGCACTGGGGAGCAGTACTTC
CASSLALSGTGEQYF
>.|TRBV3-1/TRBV3-2|.|TRBJ2-3
TGTGCCAGCAGCTCCCGGACTATAGTAGCAGATACGCAGTATTTT
CASSSRTIVADTQYF
>.|TRBV5-4|.|TRBJ1-2
TGTGCCAGCAGCTTGGACCAGGGGAACTATGGCTACACCTTC
CASSLDQGNYGYTF
>.|TRBV9|.|TRBJ1-2
TGTGCCAGCAGCGTACCCACAGGGTCTGGGGATGGCTACACCTTC
CASSVPTGSGDGYTF
>.|TRBV28|TRBD2|TRBJ2-7
TGTGCCAGCCACCCCGGGACTAGGGGTGAGCAGTACTTC
CASHPGTRGEQYF
>.|TRBV28|.|TRBJ2-1
TGTGCCAGCAGTTCTGGACGGCGAGCATACAATGAGCAGTTCTTC
CASSSGRRAYNEQFF
>.|TRBV10-3|.|TRBJ2-7
TGTGCCACCAGGGGGAGGGTCGCCGAGCAGTACTTC
CATRGRVAEQYF
>.|TRBV7-9|.|TRBJ2-7
TGTGCCAGCAGCTCCCGGGCACGACCCTACGAGCAGTACTTC
CASSSRARPYEQYF
>.|TRBV7-9|.|TRBJ1-1
TGTGCCAGCATAAGTCAGCTCCGAGGCACTGAAGCTTTCTTT
CASISQLRGTEAFF
>.|TRBV28|TRBD1|TRBJ2-7
TGTGCCAGCAGGGGACCGGGACAGGTTGGCGAGCAGTACTTC
CASRGPGQVGEQYF
>.|TRBV29-1|.|TRBJ1-2
TGCAGCGTTGAGGAAACTCAGCGCGCCTATGGCTACACCTTC
CSVEETQRAYGYTF
>.|TRBV9|.|TRBJ1-2
TGTGCCAGCAGCCCCAAGACGGATTCCCTCTATGGCTACACCTTC
CASSPKTDSLYGYTF
>.|TRBV21-1|.|TRBJ1-3
TGTGCCATCGTGCAGGGGGCGTTGGGAAACACCATATATTTT
CAIVQGALGNTIYF
>.|TRBV7-8|TRBD1|TRBJ1-2
TGTGCCAGCAGCGGGGAGGGACAGGGAAGATATGGCTACACCTTC
CASSGEGQGRYGYTF